This T cell receptor beta chain was captured by sequencing in a study of blood T cell repertoires in COVID-19. Study summary: The study drew acute and convalescent COVID-19 samples from the United States, Italy and Spain. The cDNA or gDNA used as material had been derived from T cells, B-cell-depleted T cells, or PBMCs.

V was pared by 4 bases and J by 1 base, with 11 bases between. Germline CDR1 reads SGHTA; CDR2 reads FQGNSA. There are 14 residues in the CDR3. This table comes from immunoSEQ multiplex PCR, and its TCRdb copy is limited to in-frame clones, with some not included. The top ten clones hold about a tenth of a sample with approximately 140,000 clones, approximately 80% of them seen once. This chain joins TRBV7-2 and TRBJ2-7; D unresolved. The specimen sequenced was peripheral blood. This TCR derives from a man aged 35 to 55 with active or convalescent COVID-19. The CDR3 protein is CASSSPMTSYEQYF. The CDR3 DNA is TGTGCCAGCAGCTCCCCGATGACTTCCTACGAGCAGTACTTC.